One sample yielded the 22 T cell receptor beta chains listed below, sequenced in a study of blood T cell repertoires in COVID-19. Sequencing used immunoSEQ multiplex PCR; TCRdb keeps in-frame clones, though not all of them. The data hold 250,000 to 350,000 clones, with 85% to 90% observed a single time. Material for sequencing was peripheral blood. These receptor sequences come from a woman aged 25 to 39 with COVID-19, enrolled during active disease.

This clone occurred once. The J gene is TRBJ1-1, the V gene TRBV9; D is ambiguous. This CDR3 comprises 16 residues. CDR1 and CDR2 from the germline V gene are SGDLS and YYNGEE. V dropped 4 bases and J dropped 1 base, with 17 bases sitting between them. CDR3: CASSPSLLTKNTEAFF. DNA for the CDR3: TGTGCCAGCAGCCCGAGCCTCCTGACAAAGAACACTGAAGCTTTCTTT.

The V call is TRBV11-3, the J call TRBJ2-3; maybe TRBD2 (5 bases). CDR1 is SGHNT, CDR2 YENEEA, per germline. V was shortened by 2 bases and J by 5 bases, with 14 bases between the two germline ends. The CDR3 spans 15 residues. CDR3 DNA: TGTGCCAGCAGCTTAAATGTACTAGACCAAGATACGCAGTATTTT. It is translated as CASSLNVLDQDTQYF. Using reference TRBV11-3 and TRBJ2-3 for the parts outside the CDR3, the full variable domain is EAGVVQSPRYKIIEKKQPVAFWCNPISGHNTLYWYLQNLGQGPELLIRYENEEAVDDSQLPKDRFSAERLKGVDSTLKIQPAELGDSAVYLCASSLNVLDQDTQYFGPGTRLTVL.

The chain has TRBV7-3 and TRBJ2-7; D is perhaps TRBD2 (5 bases). The CDR3 runs to 14 residues. Germline lookup yields CDR1 SGHTA and CDR2 FQGTGA. The V gene lost 5 bases and the J gene lost 3 bases, with 14 bases spanning the gap. This CDR3 is CASSRGSGNYEQYF. The DNA for the CDR3 is TGTGCCAGCAGCCGAGGGTCGGGTAACTACGAGCAGTACTTC.

V is TRBV28 and J is TRBJ2-2, with TRBD2 matching 9 bases. This CDR3 region has 15 residues. V shed 3 bases, J shed 4 bases, and the junction held 3 bases outside the gene matches. Germline-derived CDR1 and CDR2 are MDHEN and SYDVKM. The CDR3 loop reads CASSFAGGATGELFF. The CDR3 bases are TGTGCCAGCAGTTTCGCGGGAGGGGCCACCGGGGAGCTGTTTTTT. The full variable domain, with the rest looked up from reference TRBV28 and TRBJ2-2, is DVKVTQSSRYLVKRTGEKVFLECVQDMDHENMFWYRQDPGLGLRLIYFSYDVKMKEKGDIPEGYSVSREKKERFSLILESASTNQTSMYLCASSFAGGATGELFFGEGSRLTVL.

This chain connects TRBV5-4 to TRBJ1-6, with 8 bases fitting TRBD1. This CDR3 is 14 amino acids long. Germline V gene lookup returns CDR1 SGHNT and CDR2 YYREEE (reference sequence). V dropped 4 bases and J dropped 9; count of bases not matched to a gene: 6. CDR3 residues: CASSQTGVGSPLHF. In DNA form, the CDR3 reads TGTGCCAGCAGCCAGACAGGGGTGGGTTCACCCCTCCACTTT.

The chain is built from TRBV19 and TRBJ1-5; 10 bases align to TRBD1. V lost 4 bases to trimming and J lost 4 bases; unmatched junction nucleotides: 7. Per germline, CDR1 LNHDA and CDR2 SQIVND (reference sequence). CDR3 size: 16 residues. CDR3 DNA sequence: TGTGCCAGTAGTAAGGGGACAGGGGCCAAAAATCAGCCCCAGCATTTT. It translates to CASSKGTGAKNQPQHF.

The chain has TRBV12-3 or TRBV12-4 and TRBJ1-5; D is unclear. This CDR3 comprises 13 residues. With 4 bases removed from V and 6 bases from J, the gap between germline ends came to 10 bases. The CDR3 here is CASSSSRGQPQHF. The CDR3 DNA follows: TGTGCCAGCAGTTCGTCTAGAGGTCAGCCCCAGCATTTT.

The chain combines TRBV10-2 with TRBJ2-7; D ambiguous. The CDR3 sequence is 11 residues long. Germline loops: CDR1 WSHSY, CDR2 SAAADI. V was shortened by 8 bases and J by 6 bases, with 11 bases between the two germline ends. DNA of the CDR3: TGCGCCAGCGCCCTAAGAGCCGAGCAGTACTTC. Its translation: CASALRAEQYF.

V gene TRBV5-6 combines with J gene TRBJ1-1; 8 bases align to TRBD1. The CDR3 consists of 13 residues. In germline, CDR1 is SGHDT, CDR2 YYEEEE. The junction had 4 bases not matched to a gene; V was cut back by 1 base and J by 8 bases. This chain's CDR3 is CASSLTGTGEAFF. The CDR3 nucleotides are TGTGCCAGCAGCTTGACCGGGACAGGCGAAGCTTTCTTT. The whole variable domain, filled in from reference TRBV5-6 and TRBJ1-1, reads DAGVTQSPTHLIKTRGQQVTLRCSPKSGHDTVSWYQQALGQGPQFIFQYYEEEERQRGNFPDRFSGHQFPNYSSELNVNALLLGDSALYLCASSLTGTGEAFFGQGTRLTVV.

V usage is TRBV6-6 and J usage is TRBJ2-7; TRBD1 matches 7 bases. J gave up 3 bases and V 6 bases, and 14 bases lay outside the gene matches. CDR1 is MNHNY and CDR2 is SVGAGI in the germline V gene (reference sequence). There are 16 residues in the CDR3. CDR3 sequence reads: CASSRSTGTAFYEQYF. Written as DNA, the CDR3 is TGTGCCAGCAGCAGATCAACCGGGACAGCCTTCTACGAGCAGTACTTC.

V usage is TRBV28 and J usage is TRBJ2-3; D unresolved. V lost 5 bases and J lost 6, with 9 bases in between. Per germline, CDR1 MDHEN and CDR2 SYDVKM. This CDR3 region has 12 residues. The CDR3 coding sequence is TGTGCCAGCAGTCTAAGTATTGATACGCAGTATTTT. As protein: CASSLSIDTQYF.

This chain joins TRBV10-3 and TRBJ2-5; maybe TRBD2 (6 bases). The CDR3 has 13 amino acids. The V gene's germline CDR1 is ENHRY and CDR2 SYGVKD. The V and J ends lost 8 bases and 5 bases respectively, with 15 bases between them. Written as DNA, the CDR3 is TGTGCCATCGGGACCGCTGGAGGGGAGACCCAGTACTTC. Residues: CAIGTAGGETQYF.

This chain links TRBV4-3 with TRBJ1-4; D gene ambiguous. Trimming left V 0 bases short and J 8 bases short, with 16 bases between. Germline values: CDR1 LGHNA, CDR2 YSLEER. This CDR3 contains 16 residues. The CDR3 loop is CASSQDRMGLAEKLFF. The CDR3 DNA is TGCGCCAGCAGCCAAGATCGTATGGGCTTGGCGGAAAAACTGTTTTTT.

CDR3 coding DNA: TGTGCCACCAGTGATCCCTCGTCCACTGAAGCTTTCTTT. This sequence encodes CATSDPSSTEAFF. The chain joins TRBV24-1 to TRBJ1-1; D unclear. CDR1 is KGHDR and CDR2 is SFDVKD in the germline V gene. V was clipped by 3 bases and J by 4 bases, with 8 bases between them. The CDR3 is 13 amino acids.

The chain combines TRBV7-3 with TRBJ2-5; 8 bases map to TRBD2. The CDR3 has 16 residues. Germline values: CDR1 SGHTA, CDR2 FQGTGA. Losses at the gene ends were 4 bases for V and 5 bases for J; bases not matched to a gene: 12. The CDR3 sequence is CASSSQAGLVGETQYF. CDR3 in DNA: TGTGCCAGCAGCTCCCAAGCGGGACTAGTGGGGGAGACCCAGTACTTC.

This clone has just a few counts. The rearrangement links TRBV21-1 to TRBJ2-7; the DNA was not compared with TRBD2, the D call given in the table. TRBV21-1 is noted as a pseudogene. The CDR3 is 19 residues long. The CDR3 nucleotides read TGTGCCAGCAGCAGCAAGGGGCCTTCGACTAGCAGGAAAACCTACGAGCAGTACTTC. It yields the protein CASSSKGPSTSRKTYEQYF.

This chain joins TRBV5-4 and TRBJ2-5, with D possibly TRBD2 on 5 matching bases. V was clipped by 0 bases and J by 0 bases, with 9 bases between them. CDR1 and CDR2 from the germline V gene are SGHNT and YYREEE (reference sequence). The CDR3 covers 15 residues. The CDR3 here is CASSLGGPYQETQYF. CDR3 DNA sequence: TGTGCCAGCAGCTTGGGAGGGCCATACCAAGAGACCCAGTACTTC. The full variable domain, completed using reference TRBV5-4 and TRBJ2-5, is ETGVTQSPTHLIKTRGQQVTLRCSSQSGHNTVSWYQQALGQGPQFIFQYYREEENGRGNFPPRFSGLQFPNYSSELNVNALELDDSALYLCASSLGGPYQETQYFGPGTRLLVL.

Points on this clone: The same CDR3 arises from other DNA sequences in this sample as well. This chain connects TRBV27 to TRBJ1-1; tentatively, D is TRBD1 (5 bases). The CDR3 is 13 residues long. Germline V gives CDR1 MNHEY, CDR2 SMNVEV (reference sequence). V was pared by 6 bases and J by 4 bases, with 12 bases between. CDR3 bases: TGTGCCAGCAGCCCGGGGGGGGGCACTGAAGCTTTCTTT. It specifies CASSPGGGTEAFF.

V is TRBV2 and J is TRBJ2-1, with D perhaps matching TRBD2 (6 bases). The CDR3 length is 14 residues. The germline V gene encodes CDR1 SNHLY and CDR2 FYNNEI. V gave up 9 bases and J gave up 1 base, with 13 bases separating them. The CDR3 DNA reads as TGTGCCAGTAGACGGGACTTGTCCTACAATGAGCAGTTCTTC. Amino acids: CASRRDLSYNEQFF. Full variable domain (rest looked up from reference TRBV2 and TRBJ2-1): EPEVTQTPSHQVTQMGQEVILRCVPISNHLYFYWYRQILGQKVEFLVSFYNNEISEKSEIFDDQFSVERPDGSNFTLKIRSTKLEDSAMYFCASRRDLSYNEQFFGPGTRLTVL.

The chain is built from TRBV7-2 and TRBJ1-6; TRBD1 agrees at 11 bases. V was clipped by 5 bases and J by 9 bases; unmatched bases: 3. Germline V CDR1 and CDR2: SGHTA, FQGNSA. The CDR3 covers 14 residues. CDR3 coding DNA: TGTGCCAGCAGCCCGGGACAGGGGGGTTCACCCCTCCACTTT. Translation: CASSPGQGGSPLHF.

This chain links TRBV6-2 or TRBV6-3 with TRBJ1-5, with D hard to call. The CDR3 spans 12 residues. Germline V gives CDR1 MNHEY, CDR2 SVGEGT. Trimming took 4 bases from V and 9 from J, leaving 10 bases between them. In DNA form, the CDR3 reads TGTGCCAGCAGTTTACTAGTTGGGCCCCAGCATTTT. Its protein is CASSLLVGPQHF.

This clone was recorded only once. The chain has TRBV5-1 and TRBJ1-1, with D possibly being TRBD1 (6 bases). CDR3 length equals 15 residues. The germline gives CDR1 SGHRS, CDR2 YFSETQ. With 4 bases removed from V and 1 base from J, the gap between germline ends came to 14 bases. The CDR3 DNA reads as TGCGCCAGCAGCGGTGCAGGGGCGTCGAACACTGAAGCTTTCTTT. Encoded protein: CASSGAGASNTEAFF.